Included here is one T cell receptor beta chain sequence, with context. This specimen belongs to a study of cytomegalovirus exposure and HLA in healthy donors. Trimming cost V 4 bases and J 6 bases, with 13 bases left between them. CDR3 length equals 13 residues. The germline CDR1 and CDR2 sequences are SGDLS and YYNGEE. Primers included in the PCR were 60 Vbeta and 13 Jbeta primers. Assay: immunoSEQ multiplex PCR; the TCRdb copy retains only in-frame clones and omits some. The profile shows 90,000 to 120,000 clones, around a tenth of them singletons. Sequenced input: PBMCs. V and J are TRBV9 and TRBJ1-1, with D tentatively TRBD1 (5 bases). The source is a man aged 35 to 55 in good health and CMV-seropositive. The CDR3 DNA follows: TGTGCCAGCAGCTACACCACGGGGGCTGAAGCTTTCTTT. Translating it yields CASSYTTGAEAFF.